This TCR beta chain was captured in a study of OX40 agonist ivuxolimab in advanced cancers. At the level of the study: Aged roughly 23 to 85 with a mean of 60 years, they were about 83% male.

Repertoires were generated with immunoSEQ multiplex PCR, while TCRdb's copy carries only in-frame clones and drops some. The sample consists of around 100,000 clones, roughly 90% of them appearing once. The study, taken as a whole, reports: Clonal expansion by week 6 occurred in CD4+ and CD8+ blood T cells (at 0.1 to 3.0 mg/kg). Researchers report that CD8+ T cells had, on average, more expanded clones than CD4+.

In regard to this clone: Its specificity is not known.

V dropped 0 bases and J dropped 0 bases, with 10 bases sitting between them. The CDR3 contains 15 residues. Germline V lookup: CDR1 SGHKS, CDR2 YYEKEE (reference sequence). This clonotype originated in an adult with an advanced solid tumor such as melanoma, head and neck, liver or kidney cancer. Sequenced material: CD4+ or CD8+ T cells sorted from blood, taken in a trial of the OX40 agonist ivuxolimab. J is TRBJ2-7 and V is TRBV5-5; the D gene is possibly TRBD1 (6 bases). CDR3 bases: TGTGCCAGCAGCTTGGTGGGGACATCCTCCTACGAGCAGTACTTC. Translation gives CASSLVGTSSYEQYF.